The 14 T cell receptor beta chains in this list originate from one sample, sequenced in a study of radiotherapy plus CTLA-4 blockade in lung cancer. This table comes from immunoSEQ multiplex PCR, and its TCRdb copy is limited to in-frame clones, with some not included. This sample has about 24,000 clones, with 70% to 75% found just once. Sequenced material: peripheral blood, taken from a patient treated with radiotherapy plus ipilimumab. These receptor sequences come from a human donor with non-small cell lung cancer whose response to radiotherapy plus ipilimumab could not be evaluated.

The chain combines TRBV19 with TRBJ2-1; possibly TRBD2 for D (5 bases). V lost 7 bases and J lost 6, with 16 bases in between. CDR3 length equals 14 residues. CDR1 and CDR2 (germline): LNHDA, SQIVND (reference sequence). Here the CDR3 DNA reads TGTGCCAGTATAGGCCCCCGCGGGTCCAATGAGCAGTTCTTC. Its protein product is CASIGPRGSNEQFF.

The V and J genes are TRBV2 and TRBJ2-1; the match to TRBD2 covers 7 bases. The CDR3 is made up of 15 amino acids. The trim removed 4 bases at V and 7 bases at J, leaving 10 bases unmatched. CDR1 is SNHLY, CDR2 FYNNEI, per germline. CDR3 DNA: TGTGCCAGCAGTGTAAGGGCGGGAGTCTTAAATGAGCAGTTCTTC. Translation gives CASSVRAGVLNEQFF. The whole variable domain, remainder taken from reference TRBV2 and TRBJ2-1, is EPEVTQTPSHQVTQMGQEVILRCVPISNHLYFYWYRQILGQKVEFLVSFYNNEISEKSEIFDDQFSVERPDGSNFTLKIRSTKLEDSAMYFCASSVRAGVLNEQFFGPGTRLTVL.

As to this clone: Compared with germline, one end of the junction differs, possibly owing to a read error. The chain has TRBV30 and TRBJ2-1, with D perhaps matching TRBD2 (5 bases). This CDR3 is 12 amino acids long. CDR1 is GTSNPN, CDR2 SVGIG, per germline (reference sequence). In DNA, the CDR3 is TGTGCCTGGAGTGCGTACGGGAATGAGCGGTTCTTC. Protein: CAWSAYGNERFF.

The CDR3 loop is CASSPNLGGSGGRTDTQYF. The CDR3 DNA sequence: TGTGCCAGCAGCCCAAATCTGGGAGGGTCTGGCGGGCGCACAGATACGCAGTATTTT. The rearrangement uses TRBV4-2 and TRBJ2-3; 7 bases fit TRBD2. From germline, CDR1 is LGHNA and CDR2 YNFKEQ. The V segment lost 4 bases and the J segment 1 base; nucleotides outside the gene matches: 17. The CDR3 is 19 residues long.

This clone has just one count. J is TRBJ2-1 and V is TRBV2; 12 bases fit TRBD2. This CDR3 spans 13 amino acids. J was trimmed by 12 bases and V by 6 bases; bases with no gene match: 6. Germline-derived CDR1 and CDR2 are SNHLY and FYNNEI. The CDR3 is CASSDRLAGVQFF. The CDR3 DNA reads as TGTGCCAGCAGCGACCGACTAGCGGGAGTGCAGTTCTTC.

J is TRBJ1-1 and V is TRBV10-3; TRBD1 matches at 8 bases. Trimming removed 3 bases from V and 5 bases from J; junction bases left unmatched: 11. Per germline, CDR1 ENHRY and CDR2 SYGVKD. CDR3 size: 16 residues. CDR3: CAISEVGQGAVTEAFF. As DNA, the CDR3 is TGTGCCATCAGTGAAGTTGGGCAGGGGGCTGTTACTGAAGCTTTCTTT.

The J gene is TRBJ1-2, the V gene TRBV7-9; maybe TRBD1 (6 bases). CDR1 is SEHNR, CDR2 FQNEAQ, per germline (reference sequence). CDR3 size: 15 residues. V was shortened by 4 bases and J by 4 bases, with 16 bases between the two germline ends. The CDR3 DNA reads as TGTGCCAGCAGCTCAACCTCACAGGGATTCTATGGCTACACCTTC. Translated, it gives CASSSTSQGFYGYTF.

This clone appeared once. The chain uses TRBV4-2 and TRBJ2-3; 7 positions match TRBD2. The length of the CDR3 is 17 residues. J was trimmed by 1 base and V by 0 bases; bases with no gene match: 7. The germline V gene encodes CDR1 LGHNA and CDR2 YNFKEQ. The CDR3 coding sequence is TGTGCCAGCAGCCAAGACATTAGCGGGTCCGGCACAGATACGCAGTATTTT. This encodes CASSQDISGSGTDTQYF.

This rearrangement joins TRBV5-1 to TRBJ2-7, with 9 bases that match TRBD2. The V and J ends lost 2 bases and 6 bases, in that order; junction bases with no gene match: 12. Per germline, CDR1 SGHRS and CDR2 YFSETQ. This CDR3 has 16 residues. CDR3 DNA sequence: TGCGCCAGCAGCTTCGGTGGGTCTAGCGGGATAAGCGAGCAGTACTTC. Protein product: CASSFGGSSGISEQYF.

V usage is TRBV5-1 and J usage is TRBJ2-5, with D possibly matching TRBD1 (6 bases). This CDR3 region has 15 residues. Germline CDR1 and CDR2: SGHRS and YFSETQ. Trimming stripped 2 bases from V and 5 bases from J, with 16 bases between. The chain's CDR3 is CASSFPGHKGETQYF. The CDR3 coding sequence is TGCGCCAGCAGCTTTCCGGGACACAAAGGGGAGACCCAGTACTTC.

The chain is built from TRBV5-1 and TRBJ2-4; 7 nucleotides line up with TRBD2. The V gene end was trimmed by 0 bases and the J gene end by 3 bases; junction bases not matched to a gene: 6. Germline-derived CDR1 and CDR2 are SGHRS and YFSETQ. The CDR3 is 16 residues long. CDR3 protein: CASSLEGLAVKNIQYF. Written as DNA, the CDR3 is TGCGCCAGCAGCTTGGAGGGGCTAGCGGTCAAAAACATTCAGTACTTC.

This clone was seen more than once but under ten times. The gene calls are TRBV27 and TRBJ2-7; no clear D. Trimming pared 2 bases from V and 3 bases from J, leaving 5 bases between. Per the germline V gene, CDR1 is MNHEY and CDR2 is SMNVEV (reference sequence). This CDR3 spans 12 amino acids. The CDR3 region is CASSLNGYEQYF. The CDR3 bases are TGTGCCAGCAGTTTAAACGGCTACGAGCAGTACTTC.

For the CDR3, the DNA is TGTGCCAGCAGCTTAGCTGCTAGCGGCACAGATACGCAGTATTTT. Translating it yields CASSLAASGTDTQYF. The chain has TRBV7-9 and TRBJ2-3; D perhaps matches TRBD2 (6 bases). V was shortened by 0 bases and J by 1 base, with 8 bases between the two germline ends. Per germline, CDR1 SEHNR and CDR2 FQNEAQ (reference sequence). CDR3 length: 15 residues.

In this sample, this clone is medium-sized. The chain uses TRBV7-8 and TRBJ1-2; tentative D call: TRBD1 (5 bases). V dropped 0 bases and J dropped 5 bases, with 10 bases sitting between them. This CDR3 comprises 14 residues. Looked up from germline, CDR1 is SGHVS and CDR2 is FQNEAQ. CDR3 sequence: CASSLAGGSYGYTF. Here the CDR3 DNA reads TGTGCCAGCAGCTTAGCGGGGGGATCATATGGCTACACCTTC.